The 28 T cell receptor beta chains in this list originate from one sample, sequenced in a study of cytomegalovirus exposure and HLA in healthy donors. Primers: 60 Vbeta forward and 13 Jbeta reverse. TCRdb keeps only in-frame clones here, not all; method: immunoSEQ multiplex PCR. Among fewer than 200,000 clones listed, 65% to 90% were seen once. Sequenced sample: PBMCs. All receptors derive from a girl aged 2-10 years in good health and CMV-seropositive.

The chain employs TRBV9 and TRBJ2-7, with 10 positions matching TRBD2. Trimming cost V 3 bases and J 6 bases; bases outside gene matches: 6. This CDR3 comprises 14 residues. Germline CDR1 and CDR2: SGDLS and YYNGEE. CDR3 sequence (DNA): TGTGCCAGCAGCGGGACTAGCGGCGCCACCGAGCAGTACTTC. This codes for CASSGTSGATEQYF.

The J gene is TRBJ2-1, the V gene TRBV29-1; TRBD2 matches 16 bases. The V and J ends lost 6 bases and 0 bases, in that order; junction bases with no gene match: 5. Germline V gives CDR1 SQVTM, CDR2 ANQGSEA. The CDR3 loop spans 17 amino acids. The CDR3 here is CSVEGLAGGSSYNEQFF. DNA of the CDR3: TGCAGCGTGGAGGGACTAGCGGGAGGGAGCTCCTACAATGAGCAGTTCTTC.

In its sample, this clone was seen a few times. The J gene is TRBJ2-2, the V gene TRBV6-1; TRBD1 is a possible D gene (6 bases). Trimming removed 4 bases at V and 1 base at J, with 13 bases between. The length of the CDR3 is 16 residues. CDR1 MNHNS and CDR2 SASEGT come from the germline V gene. CDR3 nucleotide sequence: TGTGCCAGCAGTGGTAGACAGGCCGGGAACACCGGGGAGCTGTTTTTT. Protein product: CASSGRQAGNTGELFF.

The chain carries TRBV28 and TRBJ2-1, with 11 bases lining up with TRBD2. Germline V gene lookup returns CDR1 MDHEN and CDR2 SYDVKM. CDR3 length equals 14 residues. The V and J ends lost 8 bases and 5 bases, in that order; junction bases with no gene match: 5. Here the CDR3 DNA reads TGTGCCAGCCGTAGCGGGAGGGCCCACAATGAGCAGTTCTTC. Translation: CASRSGRAHNEQFF.

The rearrangement joins TRBV29-1 to TRBJ2-1; the match to TRBD2 covers 15 bases. The germline gives CDR1 SQVTM, CDR2 ANQGSEA. The CDR3 extends over 18 amino acids. V dropped 6 bases and J dropped 7; count of bases not matched to a gene: 16. The CDR3 here is CSVTDPWTSGGDLNEQFF. For the CDR3, the DNA is TGCAGCGTGACGGACCCCTGGACTAGCGGGGGGGATTTGAATGAGCAGTTCTTC.

The chain employs TRBV28 and TRBJ2-3; TRBD2 might be the D (5 bases). The CDR3 runs to 15 residues. CDR1 and CDR2 from the germline V gene are MDHEN and SYDVKM. Between the trimmed V and J ends, which lost 2 bases and 3 bases, there was a span of 12 bases. CDR3 nucleotides: TGTGCCAGCAGTTTAGGACTCCAACCGACAGATACGCAGTATTTT. It specifies CASSLGLQPTDTQYF.

This clone has just a few counts. The chain employs TRBV30 and TRBJ1-1; tentative D call: TRBD1 (5 bases). This CDR3 is built from 13 residues. Deletions cut 2 bases from V and 2 bases from J, with 9 bases between. From germline, CDR1 is GTSNPN and CDR2 SVGIG (reference sequence). The CDR3 reads CAWSYRPNTEAFF. In DNA, the CDR3 is TGTGCCTGGAGTTACAGGCCAAACACTGAAGCTTTCTTT.

The chain combines TRBV5-5 with TRBJ1-2, with TRBD1 identical over 8 bases. CDR1 and CDR2 (germline): SGHKS, YYEKEE (reference sequence). V shed 5 bases and J 11 bases; nucleotides not matched to a gene: 8. The CDR3 loop spans 12 amino acids. CDR3 sequence reads: CASRDTGGWYTF. CDR3 nucleotide sequence: TGTGCCAGCAGGGACACAGGGGGTTGGTACACCTTC.

V and J are TRBV4-1 and TRBJ2-5; 7 bases fit TRBD1. The tail of the sequence fits TRBJ2-7 better, so the J call may be wrong. CDR3 size: 14 residues. Germline V gives CDR1 MGHRA, CDR2 YSYEKL. CDR3 residues: CASSQNQGEYEQYF. In DNA form, the CDR3 reads TGCGCCAGCAGCCAAAACCAGGGGGAATACGAGCAGTACTTC.

This chain links TRBV5-6 with TRBJ2-7; D is perhaps TRBD1 (6 bases). Per germline, CDR1 SGHDT and CDR2 YYEEEE. Between the trimmed V and J ends, which lost 5 bases and 2 bases, there was a span of 14 bases. The CDR3 spans 14 residues. CDR3 in amino acids: CASRSSGVPYEQYF. The CDR3 DNA is TGTGCCAGCAGAAGTTCAGGGGTCCCCTACGAGCAGTACTTC.

V is TRBV29-1 and J is TRBJ2-5; D is perhaps TRBD1 (6 bases). The closer fit of TRBJ2-7 to the DNA end suggests the J call may be wrong. There are 13 residues in the CDR3. Germline V gives CDR1 SQVTM, CDR2 ANQGSEA. CDR3 amino acids: CSAEQGVLREQYF. The CDR3 region has the DNA TGCAGCGCAGAACAGGGAGTTCTCCGCGAGCAGTACTTC.

The V gene is TRBV27, the J gene TRBJ2-7; 13 bases line up with TRBD2. Germline CDR1 is MNHEY and CDR2 is SMNVEV (reference sequence). Trimming took 4 bases from V and 4 from J; bases not matched to a gene: 16. This CDR3 spans 19 amino acids. The CDR3 loop is CASSSRTSGGPRLYYEQYF. The CDR3 DNA follows: TGTGCCAGCAGTTCCCGGACTAGCGGGGGTCCCAGATTGTATTACGAGCAGTACTTC.

CDR3 nucleotide sequence: TGTGCCAGTAGTGTGAACTACGAGCAGTACTTC. Translated, it gives CASSVNYEQYF. This chain links TRBV19 with TRBJ2-5; D gene uncertain. The better agreement between TRBJ2-7 and the DNA end casts doubt on the J call. The CDR3 extends over 11 amino acids. Germline V lookup: CDR1 LNHDA, CDR2 SQIVND (reference sequence).

V usage is TRBV6-1 and J usage is TRBJ2-7; D gene uncertain. The CDR3 has 12 residues. Germline V gene lookup returns CDR1 MNHNS and CDR2 SASEGT. CDR3 sequence reads: CATGLFSYEQYF. The CDR3 region has the DNA TGTGCAACCGGTCTTTTCTCCTACGAGCAGTACTTC.

The V gene is TRBV6-5, the J gene TRBJ1-2, with 7 bases lining up with TRBD1. Germline CDR1 is MNHEY and CDR2 is SVGAGI. This CDR3 has 13 residues. V trimming: 7 bases; J trimming: 7 bases; junction bases outside the gene matches: 9. The CDR3 DNA is TGTGCCAGCACCCTCGACAGGGTGTCTGGCTACACCTTC. Translating it yields CASTLDRVSGYTF.

The V and J genes are TRBV30 and TRBJ2-4; D not resolved. Trimming left V 3 bases short and J 8 bases short, with 20 bases between. This CDR3 is built from 15 residues. Germline CDR1 and CDR2: GTSNPN and SVGIG (reference sequence). The CDR3 nucleotides read TGTGCCTGGAGCCGTGACAACCAGATTGTGGACATTCAGTACTTC. It encodes CAWSRDNQIVDIQYF.

The chain links TRBV27 to TRBJ2-1; 15 bases are shared with TRBD2. This CDR3 spans 17 amino acids. Germline lookup yields CDR1 MNHEY and CDR2 SMNVEV (reference sequence). With 5 bases clipped from V and 3 bases from J, the junction kept 5 bases outside the gene matches. CDR3 coding DNA: TGTGCCAGCAGTCCCGGGACTAGCGGGGGGCTCTACAATGAGCAGTTCTTC. Protein product: CASSPGTSGGLYNEQFF.

This clone has just one count. The rearrangement links TRBV7-8 to TRBJ2-5, with 9 bases that match TRBD1. CDR1 is SGHVS, CDR2 FQNEAQ, per germline. This CDR3 spans 19 amino acids. J gave up 5 bases and V 1 base, and 17 bases lay outside the gene matches. In DNA form, the CDR3 reads TGTGCCAGCAGCTTAGGCGGGGTGGGGGGACAGGGTCTTGAGGAGACCCAGTACTTC. Protein product: CASSLGGVGGQGLEETQYF.

CDR3 in DNA: TGTGCCAGCAGCGTACGGGGGGCGCAGCCAGATGAGCAGTTCTTC. Translated: CASSVRGAQPDEQFF. J is TRBJ2-1 and V is TRBV9; tentative D call: TRBD2 (7 bases). CDR3 length: 15 residues. The V gene lost 1 base and the J gene lost 8 bases, with 16 bases spanning the gap. The germline gives CDR1 SGDLS, CDR2 YYNGEE.

The V call is TRBV5-4, the J call TRBJ2-7; weak D call: TRBD2 (6 bases). Germline CDR1 SGHNT, CDR2 YYREEE (reference sequence). CDR3 length equals 16 residues. Trimming took 3 bases from V and 2 from J, leaving 18 bases between them. The CDR3 sequence: CASSSPKRDSAYEQYF. CDR3 bases: TGTGCCAGCAGCTCCCCTAAAAGGGACTCAGCCTACGAGCAGTACTTC.

The rearrangement uses TRBV11-3 and TRBJ2-1, with a possible D match to TRBD2 (5 bases). Germline loops: CDR1 SGHNT, CDR2 YENEEA. V was cut by 1 base and J by 8 bases, with 15 bases left in between. The CDR3 totals 15 residues. The CDR3 region is CASSLVKGSAHEQFF. In nucleotides, the CDR3 is TGTGCCAGCAGCTTAGTAAAGGGTAGCGCCCATGAGCAGTTCTTC.

The rearrangement joins TRBV19 to TRBJ2-1; 10 bases match TRBD1. Per germline, CDR1 LNHDA and CDR2 SQIVND (reference sequence). This CDR3 is built from 17 residues. With 2 bases clipped from V and 7 bases from J, the junction kept 11 bases outside the gene matches. The CDR3 spells CASSIYRGQGIGNEQFF. The CDR3 DNA follows: TGTGCCAGTAGTATATACCGGGGACAGGGGATCGGGAATGAGCAGTTCTTC.

This clone occurred a few times. J is TRBJ1-2 and V is TRBV10-2; TRBD1 aligns across 8 bases. From germline, CDR1 is WSHSY and CDR2 SAAADI. The trim removed 11 bases at V and 4 bases at J, leaving 12 bases unmatched. The CDR3 runs to 14 residues. The CDR3 DNA sequence: TGCGCCTATCTAAAGCCCGGGACAGGCTATGGCTACACCTTC. This sequence encodes CAYLKPGTGYGYTF.

The genes are TRBV23-1 and TRBJ2-6; maybe TRBD2 (5 bases). TRBV23-1 falls under the ORF class, with uncertain function. This CDR3 is built from 19 residues. V was shortened by 8 bases and J by 0 bases, with 23 bases between the two germline ends. The CDR3 DNA follows: TGCGCCAGCGCCCTTCGCCCGGAGGAAGGGAGCTCTGGGGCCAACGTCCTGACTTTC. It is translated as CASALRPEEGSSGANVLTF.

The chain uses TRBV27 and TRBJ2-1; 9 bases are a match to TRBD1. The J segment lost 6 bases and the V segment lost 6 bases, leaving 6 bases of the junction unmatched. Germline V lookup: CDR1 MNHEY, CDR2 SMNVEV (reference sequence). This CDR3 contains 14 residues. The CDR3 here is CASSYGTGRNEQFF. The CDR3 DNA follows: TGTGCCAGCAGCTATGGGACAGGGCGCAATGAGCAGTTCTTC.

The CDR3 nucleotides read TGTGCCAGCAGCCTGACAGGCCGGAGTACCGGGGAGCTGTTTTTT. The encoded protein is CASSLTGRSTGELFF. This chain links TRBV7-8 with TRBJ2-2; D possibly corresponds to TRBD1 (6 bases). Germline lookup yields CDR1 SGHVS and CDR2 FQNEAQ. Trimming removed 5 bases from V and 5 bases from J, with 15 bases in between. The CDR3 contains 15 residues. The full variable domain, completed using reference TRBV7-8 and TRBJ2-2, is GAGVSQSPRYKVAKRGQDVALRCDPISGHVSLFWYQQALGQGPEFLTYFQNEAQLDKSGLPSDRFFAERPEGSVSTLKIQRTQQEDSAVYLCASSLTGRSTGELFFGEGSRLTVL.

This clone occurred once. This chain connects TRBV27 to TRBJ2-7; TRBD2 matches at 7 bases. Trimming cost V 0 bases and J 0 bases; bases outside gene matches: 5. In germline, CDR1 is MNHEY, CDR2 SMNVEV (reference sequence). The CDR3 contains 16 residues. In DNA, the CDR3 is TGTGCCAGCAGTTTATCGTGGGGGACTAACTCCTACGAGCAGTACTTC. Its protein product is CASSLSWGTNSYEQYF.

The chain links TRBV7-9 to TRBJ1-3; no clear D gene. This CDR3 has 16 residues. Germline-derived CDR1 and CDR2 are SEHNR and FQNEAQ (reference sequence). V lost 0 bases to trimming and J lost 1 base, with 10 bases between them. CDR3 loop: CASSLAPTRSGNTIYF. As DNA, the CDR3 is TGTGCCAGCAGCTTAGCTCCGACAAGATCTGGAAACACCATATATTTT.